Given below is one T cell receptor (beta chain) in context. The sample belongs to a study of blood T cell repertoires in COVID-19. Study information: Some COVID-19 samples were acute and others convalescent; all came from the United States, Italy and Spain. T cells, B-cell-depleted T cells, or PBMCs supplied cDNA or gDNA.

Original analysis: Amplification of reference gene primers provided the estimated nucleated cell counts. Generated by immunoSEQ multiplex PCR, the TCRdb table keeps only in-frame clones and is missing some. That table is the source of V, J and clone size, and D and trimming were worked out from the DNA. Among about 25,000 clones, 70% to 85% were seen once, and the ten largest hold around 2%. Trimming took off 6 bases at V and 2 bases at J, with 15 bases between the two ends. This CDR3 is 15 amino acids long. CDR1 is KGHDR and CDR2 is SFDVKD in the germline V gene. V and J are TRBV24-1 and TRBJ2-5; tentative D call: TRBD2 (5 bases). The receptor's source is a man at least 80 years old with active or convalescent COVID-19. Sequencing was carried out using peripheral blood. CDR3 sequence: CATSPGGGLQETQYF. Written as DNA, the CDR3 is TGTGCCACCAGTCCTGGAGGCGGATTACAAGAGACCCAGTACTTC.